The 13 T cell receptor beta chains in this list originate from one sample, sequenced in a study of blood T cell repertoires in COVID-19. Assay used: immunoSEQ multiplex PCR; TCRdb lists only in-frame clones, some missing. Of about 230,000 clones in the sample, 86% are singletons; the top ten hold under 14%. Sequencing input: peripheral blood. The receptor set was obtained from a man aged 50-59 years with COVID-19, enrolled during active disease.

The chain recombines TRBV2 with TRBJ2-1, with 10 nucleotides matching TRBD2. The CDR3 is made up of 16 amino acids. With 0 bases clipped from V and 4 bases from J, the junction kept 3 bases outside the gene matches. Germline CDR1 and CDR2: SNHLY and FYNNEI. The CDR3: CASSEALAGAYNEQFF. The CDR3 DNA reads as TGTGCCAGCAGTGAAGCCCTAGCGGGAGCGTACAATGAGCAGTTCTTC.

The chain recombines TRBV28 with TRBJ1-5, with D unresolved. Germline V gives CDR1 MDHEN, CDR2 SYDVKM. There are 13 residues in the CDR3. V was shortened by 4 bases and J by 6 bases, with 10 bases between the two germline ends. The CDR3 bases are TGTGCCAGCAGTTATTTAGTAGTTCAGCCCCAGCATTTT. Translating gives CASSYLVVQPQHF.

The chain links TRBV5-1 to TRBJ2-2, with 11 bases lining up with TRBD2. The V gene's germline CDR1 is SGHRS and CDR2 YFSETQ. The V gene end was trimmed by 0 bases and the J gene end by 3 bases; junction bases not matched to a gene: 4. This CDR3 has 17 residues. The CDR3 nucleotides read TGCGCCAGCAGCTTGGCACTAGCGGGAGTTGACACCGGGGAGCTGTTTTTT. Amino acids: CASSLALAGVDTGELFF.

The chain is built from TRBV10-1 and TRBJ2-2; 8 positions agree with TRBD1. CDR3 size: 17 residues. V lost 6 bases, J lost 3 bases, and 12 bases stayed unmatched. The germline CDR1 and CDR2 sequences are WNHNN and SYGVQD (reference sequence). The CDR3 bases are TGCGCCAGCAGAAAAACTTCCGGGACAGGAGACACCGGGGAGCTGTTTTTT. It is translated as CASRKTSGTGDTGELFF.

Here the CDR3 DNA reads TGTGCCCTTGGGGGGGTAGATACGCAGTATTTT. This translates into CALGGVDTQYF. The chain combines TRBV2 with TRBJ2-3; 7 nucleotides agree with TRBD2. The V and J ends lost 11 bases and 5 bases, in that order; junction bases with no gene match: 4. The CDR3 covers 11 residues. Germline CDR1 is SNHLY and CDR2 is FYNNEI.

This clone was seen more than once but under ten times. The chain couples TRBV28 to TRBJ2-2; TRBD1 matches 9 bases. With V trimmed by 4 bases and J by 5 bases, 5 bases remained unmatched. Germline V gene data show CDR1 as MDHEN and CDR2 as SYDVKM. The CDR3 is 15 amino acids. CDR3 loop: CASSSRDRVTGELFF. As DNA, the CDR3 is TGTGCCAGCAGTTCCCGGGACAGGGTGACCGGGGAGCTGTTTTTT.

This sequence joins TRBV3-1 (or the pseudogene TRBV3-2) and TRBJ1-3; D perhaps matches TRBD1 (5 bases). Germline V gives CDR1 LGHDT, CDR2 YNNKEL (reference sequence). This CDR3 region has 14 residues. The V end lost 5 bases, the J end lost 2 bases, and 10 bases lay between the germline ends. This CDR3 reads CASSFRGAGNTIYF. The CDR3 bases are TGTGCCAGCAGCTTCCGGGGGGCTGGAAACACCATATATTTT.

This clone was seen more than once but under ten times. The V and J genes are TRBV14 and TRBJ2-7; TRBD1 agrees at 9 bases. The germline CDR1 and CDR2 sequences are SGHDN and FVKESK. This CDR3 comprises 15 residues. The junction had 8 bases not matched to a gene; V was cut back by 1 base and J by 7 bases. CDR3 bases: TGTGCCAGCAGCCAAGGCCACAGGGGGCTGGGGGAGCAGTACTTC. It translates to CASSQGHRGLGEQYF.

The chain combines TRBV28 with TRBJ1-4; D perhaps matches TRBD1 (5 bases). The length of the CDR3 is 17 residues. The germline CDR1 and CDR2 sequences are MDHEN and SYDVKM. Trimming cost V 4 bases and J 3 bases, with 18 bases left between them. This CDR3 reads CASSYRGSGHPNEKLFF. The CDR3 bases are TGTGCCAGCAGTTACCGTGGATCAGGACACCCTAATGAAAAACTGTTTTTT.

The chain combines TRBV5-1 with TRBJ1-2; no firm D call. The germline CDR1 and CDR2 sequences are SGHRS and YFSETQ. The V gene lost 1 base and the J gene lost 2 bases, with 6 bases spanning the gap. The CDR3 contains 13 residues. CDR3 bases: TGCGCCAGCAGCTTGCCAGGCAACTATGGCTACACCTTC. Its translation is CASSLPGNYGYTF.

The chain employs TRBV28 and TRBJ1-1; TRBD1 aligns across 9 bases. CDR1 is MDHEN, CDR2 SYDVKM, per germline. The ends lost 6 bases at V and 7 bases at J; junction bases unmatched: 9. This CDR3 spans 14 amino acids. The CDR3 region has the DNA TGTGCCAGCAGGCAAGGGACAGGGTGGATTGAAGCTTTCTTT. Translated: CASRQGTGWIEAFF.

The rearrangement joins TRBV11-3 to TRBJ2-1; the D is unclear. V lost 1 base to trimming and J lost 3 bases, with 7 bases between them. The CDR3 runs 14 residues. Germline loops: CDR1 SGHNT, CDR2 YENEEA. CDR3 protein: CASSLAPGYNEQFF. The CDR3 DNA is TGTGCCAGCAGCTTAGCTCCGGGCTACAATGAGCAGTTCTTC.

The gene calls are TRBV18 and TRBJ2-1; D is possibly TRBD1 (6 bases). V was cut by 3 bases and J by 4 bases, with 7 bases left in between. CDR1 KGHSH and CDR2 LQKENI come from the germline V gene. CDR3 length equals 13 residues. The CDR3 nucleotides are TGTGCCAGCTCACCTGGACAGTACAATGAGCAGTTCTTC. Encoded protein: CASSPGQYNEQFF.